These T cell receptor beta chains were read from a single sample in a study of T cells expressing NK-cell markers. From the 5' RACE reads, TCRdb lists one entry per CDR3 protein and no DNA. The sample includes about 450,000 distinct CDR3 sequences. The sequenced material came from blood T cells: a sorted CD56 or NKG2C T cell subset, CD4+ or CD8+ T cells, or bulk PBMC T cells (not recorded which). These TCRs come from a woman between 18 and 69 years old in good health. The CDR3 runs from the conserved cysteine through the conserved F or W.

CDR3 length	J gene	V gene	CDR3 protein
15	TRBJ2-7	TRBV6-5	CASSYSGLATYEQYF
15	TRBJ1-5	TRBV6-5	CASSYLGGDNQPQHF
15	TRBJ2-5	TRBV12-3/TRBV12-4	CASSATGQGGETQYF
12	TRBJ2-1	TRBV19	CASSIRGNEQFF
13	TRBJ2-7	TRBV20-1	CSARRSTYGEQYF
15	TRBJ2-3	TRBV29-1	CSVETTGEPTDTQYF
17	TRBJ2-1	TRBV6-2/TRBV6-3	CASSPQTRRPSYNEQFF
12	TRBJ2-7	TRBV20-1	CSARPGPYEQYF
14	TRBJ1-1	TRBV6-5	CASSYGNGATEAFF
14	TRBJ1-5	TRBV2	CASRRQGIDQPQHF
13	TRBJ2-3	TRBV6-4	CASSDKDTDTQYF
15	TRBJ2-7	TRBV3-1	CASSRPSGSSHEQYF
15	TRBJ1-6	TRBV5-1	CASSLSGEGNSPLHF
12	TRBJ2-1	TRBV7-9	CASSLIGGEQFF
14	TRBJ2-2	TRBV12-3/TRBV12-4	CASKLGANTGELFF
16	TRBJ1-1	TRBV4-1	CASSQPEGRWNTEAFF
14	TRBJ2-1	TRBV29-1	CSVGGTVGTDEQFF
12	TRBJ2-7	TRBV3-1	CASSQAGYGQYF
13	TRBJ2-5	TRBV7-3	CASSLGQGETQYF
13	TRBJ2-7	TRBV18	CASSGRGEREQYF
15	TRBJ2-1	TRBV7-2	CASRTSGTTYNEQFF
14	TRBJ2-3	TRBV6-1	CASSPEGGTDTQYF
12	TRBJ1-2	TRBV18	CASSPKVGGYTF
15	TRBJ2-7	TRBV7-2	CASSTTGTGVNEQYF
16	TRBJ2-7	TRBV27	CASSLSPGHQSYEQYF
14	TRBJ2-3	TRBV5-4	CASSLDGGRNTQYF
13	TRBJ2-7	TRBV29-1	CSVVPDRAYEQYF
14	TRBJ2-1	TRBV2	CASSDSLPYNEQFF
14	TRBJ2-1	TRBV11-2	CASTRERGGSPGIF
16	TRBJ2-3	TRBV7-3	CASSMLAGINTDTQYF
14	TRBJ2-7	TRBV20-1	CSARIRPGGYEQYF
14	TRBJ1-3	TRBV10-3	CAISDLVSGNTIYF
17	TRBJ1-5	TRBV24-1	CATSDSGAGYSNQPQHF
15	TRBJ1-1	TRBV9	CASSVVGNMNTEAFF
15	TRBJ2-2	TRBV2	CASSGGGQASGELFF
16	TRBJ2-3	TRBV7-2	CASSRKGGGTKDTQYF
13	TRBJ2-4	TRBV5-4	CASSLRDSGIQYF
14	TRBJ1-3	TRBV29-1	CSVGGDGSGNTIYF
19	TRBJ2-6	TRBV4-3	CASSQDILGGRAGANVLTF
12	TRBJ2-1	TRBV2	CASRDRTSVEFF
13	TRBJ2-3	TRBV7-2	CASSLAFSDTQYF
13	TRBJ2-1	TRBV19	CASSIIGSDEQFF
15	TRBJ2-3	TRBV30	CAWMGVAGVTDTQYF